The sequence of this T cell receptor (beta chain) was determined in a study of shared clonotypes between healthy human individuals. Study results and caveats: Generally, naive subsets came out with larger estimated richness than memory subsets. Investigators collected only blood, and repertoires in tissues likely differ.

Worth noting for this clone: Antigen unknown. Other DNA variants within this sample encode the same CDR3.

Looked up from germline, CDR1 is MNHEY and CDR2 is SVGAGI. The CDR3 loop spans 13 amino acids. V shed 6 bases and J shed 0 bases, with 9 bases lying between them. Here immunoSEQ multiplex PCR was the method, and the copy in TCRdb shows in-frame clones only, minus some. Among millions of clones listed, over 85% were seen once. The rearrangement links TRBV6-5 to TRBJ2-7; unclear D gene. Sample: naive CD4+ T cells sorted from blood. The subset is: CD45RA+ positively selected. The clonotype was recovered from a man aged 18 to 30 in good health. CDR3 bases: TGTGCCAGCAGAACCGGGCGCTCCTACGAGCAGTACTTC. This gives the protein CASRTGRSYEQYF.